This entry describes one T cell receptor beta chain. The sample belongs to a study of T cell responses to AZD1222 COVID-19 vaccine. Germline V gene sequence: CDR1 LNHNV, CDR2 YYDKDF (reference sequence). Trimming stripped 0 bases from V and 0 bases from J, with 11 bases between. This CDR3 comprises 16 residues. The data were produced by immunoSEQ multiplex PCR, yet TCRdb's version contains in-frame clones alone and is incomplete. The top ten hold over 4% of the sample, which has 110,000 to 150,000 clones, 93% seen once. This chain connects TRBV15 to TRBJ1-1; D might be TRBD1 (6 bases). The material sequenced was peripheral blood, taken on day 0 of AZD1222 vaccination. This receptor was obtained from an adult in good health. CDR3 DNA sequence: TGTGCCACCAGCAGAGATGCAGGGGCCTTGAACACTGAAGCTTTCTTT. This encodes CATSRDAGALNTEAFF.